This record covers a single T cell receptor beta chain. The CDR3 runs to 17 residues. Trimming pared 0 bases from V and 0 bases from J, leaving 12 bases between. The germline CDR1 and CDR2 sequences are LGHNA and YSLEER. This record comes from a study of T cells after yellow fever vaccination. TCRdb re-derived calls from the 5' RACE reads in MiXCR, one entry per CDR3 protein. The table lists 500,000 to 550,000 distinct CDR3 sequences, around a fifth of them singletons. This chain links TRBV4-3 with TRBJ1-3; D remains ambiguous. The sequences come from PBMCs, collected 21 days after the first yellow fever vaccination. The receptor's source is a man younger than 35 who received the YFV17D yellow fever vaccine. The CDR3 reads CASSQDVRIFSGNTIYF. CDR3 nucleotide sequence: TGCGCCAGCAGCCAAGATGTACGGATTTTCTCTGGAAACACCATATATTTT.